This T cell receptor (beta chain) appears in the sequencing data of a study of Ad26.COV2.S vaccination and SARS-CoV-2 variants. Overall study: Donor joined the COV1001 Ad26.COV2.S trial arm. The authors gave Ad26.COV2.S intramuscularly, either once or twice 56 days apart.

Study-level points and caveats: There was reportedly substantial breadth in spike-specific CD8+ and CD4+ T cell responses after vaccination. Measurement of non-spike TCR breadth gave similar results in vaccine and placebo recipients.

Produced via immunoSEQ multiplex PCR; TCRdb's table is partial and in-frame only. Seen here are roughly 700,000 clones, more than 80% observed once, and the top ten hold about 1.5%. With regard to this clone: What it binds is unknown.

Treatment defined: 15 to 20 received Ad26.COV2.S at low or high dose, single or two shots; 5 received placebo; per-sample allocation not given. Sampling took place 63 days after the first vaccine or placebo injection. The germline gives CDR1 GTSNPN, CDR2 SVGIG (reference sequence). The CDR3 loop spans 12 amino acids. V lost 8 bases and J lost 4, with 13 bases in between. This chain connects TRBV30 to TRBJ2-3; a possible D gene is TRBD2 (8 bases). The TCR was taken from a person aged 18-65 years who received the Ad26.COV2.S COVID-19 vaccine or a placebo. Sample: peripheral blood, taken in a trial of Ad26.COV2.S vaccine versus placebo. The CDR3 region is CAREGASDTQYF. Written as DNA, the CDR3 is TGTGCCCGGGAGGGGGCCTCAGATACGCAGTATTTT.